Sequencing of this TCR beta chain was carried out in a study of T cells after yellow fever vaccination. Study-level background: Some fractions had low cell numbers, and these were prepared with SMART-Seq v4 Ultra Low Input.

Trimming took off 3 bases at V and 5 bases at J, with 17 bases between the two ends. There are 15 residues in the CDR3. From germline, CDR1 is SGDLS and CDR2 YYNGEE. Regarding the study as a whole: Reappearance after the booster was observed for most primary-vaccination clones (about 96% CD4, about 86% CD8). The CD4 compartment and the CD8 compartment contained a small share of clonotypes in common.

A process of 5'RACE template switching, which added a universal primer site and UMIs, was used to make TCR cDNA. TCRdb redid the calling of the 5' RACE reads with MiXCR, one entry per CDR3 protein. The repertoire holds about 260,000 distinct CDR3 sequences, with 13% as singletons. A note on this clonotype: Its cognate antigen is unknown.

The clonotype was recovered from a man aged 25 to 40 who received the YFV17D yellow fever vaccine. The rearrangement joins TRBV9 to TRBJ2-5; TRBD2 might be the D (5 bases). Sequenced here: CD4+ T cells sorted from PBMCs, sampled 45 days after the yellow fever booster vaccination. CDR3 nucleotide sequence: TGTGCCAGCAGCGGGGAGTGGCCGCAACGGGAGACCCAGTACTTC. Translating it yields CASSGEWPQRETQYF.